Given below is one T cell receptor beta chain in context. J was trimmed by 5 bases and V by 5 bases; bases with no gene match: 3. The V gene's germline CDR1 is MNHEY and CDR2 SMNVEV (reference sequence). The CDR3 sequence is 14 residues long. CD45RO-negative cells were positively selected for CCR7, leaving out terminally differentiated effector memory CD45RA+ cells. The method was immunoSEQ multiplex PCR; TCRdb's version includes in-frame clones alone and lacks a portion of them. This repertoire shows approximately 650,000 clones, 95% to 96% found once; its top ten account for roughly 0.1%. These data come from a study of shared clonotypes between healthy human individuals.

The V call is TRBV27, the J call TRBJ2-5, with 12 bases that match TRBD2. Sequences were obtained from naive CD8+ T cells sorted from blood. The sequence came from a woman aged 25 to 39 in good health. The CDR3 spells CASSPTSGSETQYF. CDR3 bases: TGTGCCAGCAGTCCGACTAGCGGGAGTGAGACCCAGTACTTC.